This is a list of T cell receptor beta chains from one sample in a study of T-cell reconstitution after alpha-beta-depleted transplantation in children. A single record per CDR3 protein comes from TCRdb applying MiXCR to the PCR reads. Found here are hundreds of thousands of distinct CDR3 sequences, around 15% of them singletons; the top ten hold around 43%. This specimen consisted of PBMCs, mostly from graft donor cells, obtained 360 days after TCRalphabeta/CD19-depleted stem cell transplant. These receptor sequences come from a male patient aged 2 to 10 who had a stem cell transplant for acute lymphoblastic leukemia, so the T cells may come from the graft donor. Each CDR3 is given with its conserved first and last residue. The D gene is left open where the match is weak. The size field is filled for only some rows; it gives once, few, many or a size class.

>TRBV28|.|TRBJ2-7|many
TGTGCCAGCAGGATACACAGGGTGGACGAGCAGTACTTC
CASRIHRVDEQYF
>TRBV6-5|TRBD1|TRBJ1-2|few
TGTGCCAGCAGTCGACCGGGACAGGGAACCTATGGCTACACCTTC
CASSRPGQGTYGYTF
>TRBV14|.|TRBJ1-1|few
TGTGCCAGCAGCTTGGTGGGCCGGACTGAAGCTTTCTTT
CASSLVGRTEAFF
>TRBV15|TRBD1|TRBJ1-6|few
TGTGCCACCAGGGCCCAGGGGGATTATAATTCACCCCTCCACTTT
CATRAQGDYNSPLHF
>TRBV12-3/TRBV12-4|.|TRBJ2-7|few
TGTGCCAGCAGTTTACTAGTAGGTGGGGACCTCTCCTACGAGCAGTACTTC
CASSLLVGGDLSYEQYF
>TRBV9|.|TRBJ2-1|few
TGTGCCAGCAGCGACCCTCCGCGGGATGAGCAGTTCTTC
CASSDPPRDEQFF
>TRBV6-5|.|TRBJ2-3|few
TGTGCCAGCAGTTACTTGGACTCAGATACGCAGTATTTT
CASSYLDSDTQYF
>TRBV6-5|.|TRBJ2-2|few
TGTGCCAGCAGTTACGCGAGGGCCGACACCGGGGAGCTGTTTTTT
CASSYARADTGELFF
>TRBV6-5|.|TRBJ2-1|many
TGTGCCAGCAGTTACCTGTCGGGACTTTCTTACAATGAGCAGTTCTTC
CASSYLSGLSYNEQFF
>TRBV5-1|TRBD1|TRBJ2-3|many
TGCGCCAGCAGCTTTGGACAGGGATCTGGAGATACGCAGTATTTT
CASSFGQGSGDTQYF
>TRBV20-1|.|TRBJ1-1|few
TGCAGTGCTTATATACAGGGCTCGAACACTGAAGCTTTCTTT
CSAYIQGSNTEAFF
>TRBV20-1|.|TRBJ2-4|few
TGCAGTGCTAGAGAACGACAGGCGACCAAAAACATTCAGTACTTC
CSARERQATKNIQYF
>TRBV3-1|.|TRBJ2-7|few
TGTGCCAGCAGCCAAGATGGTAGAGACCCCTACGAGCAGTACTTC
CASSQDGRDPYEQYF
>TRBV3-1|.|TRBJ2-7|.
TGTGCCAGCAGCCTTACGGAGGCCGAGCAGTACTTC
CASSLTEAEQYF
>TRBV13|.|TRBJ2-7|.
TGTGCCAGCAGTTCACAGGGAGGGACCAGCTCCTACGAGCAGTACTTC
CASSSQGGTSSYEQYF
>TRBV2|.|TRBJ1-4|.
TGTGCCAGCAGATTACAGCTACCCTTCAATGAAAAACTGTTTTTT
CASRLQLPFNEKLFF
>TRBV5-1|TRBD1|TRBJ1-1|few
TGCGCCAGCAGCCCCCAGGGACAGGGGAACACTGAAGCTTTCTTT
CASSPQGQGNTEAFF
>TRBV24-1|TRBD2|TRBJ2-1|.
TGTGCCACCAGTGATCCCGGACTAGCGGGGAATGAGCAGTTCTTC
CATSDPGLAGNEQFF
>TRBV12-3/TRBV12-4|TRBD1|TRBJ1-2|.
TGTGCCAGCAGGGTGACAGGGACCTATGGCTACACCTTC
CASRVTGTYGYTF
>TRBV10-1|.|TRBJ2-1|.
TGCGCCAGCAGTGAGTCGAGTGGGGGGCAGGTTTGGGAGCAGTTCTTC
CASSESSGGQVWEQFF
>TRBV27|.|TRBJ2-1|few
TGTGCCAGCAGCCGAACTTACAGTGGGATCCGATACAATGAGCAGTTCTTC
CASSRTYSGIRYNEQFF
>TRBV2|.|TRBJ2-5|few
TGTGCCAGCGAGCGAGGGACAAAAGAGACCCAGTACTTC
CASERGTKETQYF
>TRBV28|.|TRBJ2-7|few
TGTGCCAGCAGTTTTTCCCACACCGGGCAGCCCTCCTACGAGCAGTACTTC
CASSFSHTGQPSYEQYF
>TRBV12-3/TRBV12-4|TRBD2|TRBJ2-1|few
TGTGCCAGCAGTTTAACCCGTCTACTAGCGGGAGTGTCCTACAATGAGCAGTTCTTC
CASSLTRLLAGVSYNEQFF
>TRBV12-3/TRBV12-4|.|TRBJ2-7|few
TGTGCCAGCACCCTCCCTTCTTCCCCGACGCAATACGAGCAGTACTTC
CASTLPSSPTQYEQYF
>TRBV5-6|.|TRBJ2-1|few
TGTGCCAGCAGCTTGGGACTGGGCGCGGGCAATGAGCAGTTCTTC
CASSLGLGAGNEQFF
>TRBV7-2|.|TRBJ2-3|few
TGTGCCAGCAGCTTAGTCCGGGGGCCAAAGTATTTT
CASSLVRGPKYF
>TRBV4-3|TRBD1|TRBJ2-7|few
TGCGCCAGCAGCCATCACAGGGGATCCTACGAGCAGTACTTC
CASSHHRGSYEQYF
>TRBV4-3|TRBD1|TRBJ2-7|many
TGCGCCAGCAGCCATTTTGAAGACAGGGATCCCCGAACCTACGAGCAGTACTTC
CASSHFEDRDPRTYEQYF
>TRBV19|.|TRBJ2-5|few
TGTGCCAGTAGTAGCTTTGGTCAAGAGACCCAGTACTTC
CASSSFGQETQYF
>TRBV28|.|TRBJ1-2|.
TGTGCCAGCAGTTCCACCTTGGGCAAGGGTGGCGTAGACTATGGCTACACCTTC
CASSSTLGKGGVDYGYTF
>TRBV6-5|.|TRBJ2-1|.
TGTGCCAGCAGTTACGGCTCGGACCGCTTAAGCTCCTACAATGAGCAGTTCTTC
CASSYGSDRLSSYNEQFF
>TRBV18|TRBD2|TRBJ2-7|.
TGTGCCAGCTCACCAGTAGCGGGAGGGCAAGAGCAGTACTTC
CASSPVAGGQEQYF
>TRBV12-3/TRBV12-4|.|TRBJ2-3|many
TGTGCCAGCAGTTTATGGGCAGATACGCAGTATTTT
CASSLWADTQYF
>TRBV20-1|TRBD1|TRBJ1-5|many
TGCAGTGCTAGAGAACCAAACAGGGGAAGCCAGCCCCAGCATTTT
CSAREPNRGSQPQHF
>TRBV10-3|.|TRBJ2-2|.
TGTGCCATCAGTGACTCCCCTCTATGGCGGGAGAACACCGGGGAGCTGTTTTTT
CAISDSPLWRENTGELFF
>TRBV12-3/TRBV12-4|TRBD1|TRBJ2-3|.
TGTGCCAGCAGCTTCCCGACAGGGGCCACAGATACGCAGTATTTT
CASSFPTGATDTQYF
>TRBV20-1|.|TRBJ2-7|.
TGCAGTGCCGGGGTTTATAACAGGGGAGGCGAGCAGTACTTC
CSAGVYNRGGEQYF
>TRBV29-1|.|TRBJ1-3|few
TGCAGCGTTCGCCCCTCCCCCCGGGTTAGATCTGGAAACACCATATATTTT
CSVRPSPRVRSGNTIYF
>TRBV12-3/TRBV12-4|.|TRBJ2-4|few
TGTGCCATCAGTTTGTGGGGGTGGGACATTCAGTACTTC
CAISLWGWDIQYF
>TRBV6-2/TRBV6-3|.|TRBJ2-7|few
TGTGCCAGCAGTTACTCGATCGATACGGGATTCGGCTCCTACGAGCAGTACTTC
CASSYSIDTGFGSYEQYF
>TRBV4-2|.|TRBJ2-7|.
TGTGCCAGCAGCCAAGGAGCGACCGGGATGGAGTACGAGCAGTACTTC
CASSQGATGMEYEQYF